The 22 T cell receptor beta chains reported below all come from one sample, sequenced in a study of blood T cell repertoires in COVID-19. Sequenced by immunoSEQ multiplex PCR; TCRdb stores in-frame clones only, minus some. The sample lists 110,000 or so clones, 81% seen once, with roughly 37% in the top ten. Sequencing was carried out using peripheral blood. Receptors originate from a man at least 80 years old with acute or convalescent COVID-19.

The chain carries TRBV6-6 and TRBJ2-2; no clear D. Germline values: CDR1 MNHNY, CDR2 SVGAGI (reference sequence). CDR3 length equals 17 residues. V lost 5 bases to trimming and J lost 0 bases, with 16 bases between them. CDR3 DNA: TGTGCCAGCAGTCCCGTTTACACGTCTTCGAACACCGGGGAGCTGTTTTTT. This sequence encodes CASSPVYTSSNTGELFF.

The chain links TRBV7-9 to TRBJ1-4; unclear D gene. This CDR3 is 12 amino acids long. Germline CDR1 is SEHNR and CDR2 is FQNEAQ (reference sequence). Trimming took off 4 bases at V and 8 bases at J, with 8 bases between the two ends. The CDR3 loop reads CASSSVVEKLFF. CDR3 nucleotide sequence: TGTGCCAGCAGCTCGGTAGTAGAAAAACTGTTTTTT. Based on the CDR3 plus reference TRBV7-9 and TRBJ1-4, the full variable domain is DTGVSQNPRHKITKRGQNVTFRCDPISEHNRLYWYRQTLGQGPEFLTYFQNEAQLEKSRLLSDRFSAERPKGSFSTLEIQRTEQGDSAMYLCASSSVVEKLFFGSGTQLSVL.

This clone showed up just a few times. This chain joins TRBV5-1 and TRBJ2-7; 9 bases are shared with TRBD1. Germline-derived CDR1 and CDR2 are SGHRS and YFSETQ. The ends lost 3 bases at V and 1 base at J; junction bases unmatched: 5. This CDR3 contains 15 residues. CDR3 nucleotides: TGCGCCAGCAGCTACGGGACAGGGAGGTCCTACGAGCAGTACTTC. Translation gives CASSYGTGRSYEQYF.

The chain uses TRBV28 and TRBJ1-2; TRBD1 matches 7 bases. From germline, CDR1 is MDHEN and CDR2 SYDVKM. The CDR3 is 15 residues long. J gave up 4 bases and V 2 bases, and 7 bases lay outside the gene matches. The CDR3 is CASSLQDRPFYGYTF. As DNA, the CDR3 is TGTGCCAGCAGTTTACAGGACAGGCCTTTCTATGGCTACACCTTC.

The chain is built from TRBV30 and TRBJ1-3; D is perhaps TRBD1 (6 bases). The germline gives CDR1 GTSNPN, CDR2 SVGIG (reference sequence). CDR3 length equals 14 residues. The germline V and J ends were trimmed by 0 bases and 2 bases, with 8 bases remaining between them. The CDR3 nucleotides are TGTGCCTGGAGTGTAGGGGGAGCTGGAAACACCATATATTTT. Translation gives CAWSVGGAGNTIYF. Together with reference TRBV30 and TRBJ1-3, the CDR3 gives the full variable domain: SQTIHQWPATLVQPVGSPLSLECTVEGTSNPNLYWYRQAAGRGLQLLFYSVGIGQISSEVPQNLSASRPQDRQFILSSKKLLLSDSGFYLCAWSVGGAGNTIYFGEGSWLTVV.

This chain joins TRBV28 and TRBJ1-5; D perhaps matches TRBD1 (5 bases). Germline loops: CDR1 MDHEN, CDR2 SYDVKM. CDR3 length equals 13 residues. V lost 6 bases and J lost 4, with 10 bases in between. CDR3: CASRGAANQPQHF. CDR3 sequence (DNA): TGTGCCAGCAGAGGGGCAGCAAATCAGCCCCAGCATTTT.

The chain joins TRBV5-4 to TRBJ1-1; D is unclear. The CDR3 is 13 amino acids. Germline CDR1 is SGHNT and CDR2 is YYREEE (reference sequence). V was clipped by 4 bases and J by 4 bases, with 11 bases between them. The CDR3 coding sequence is TGTGCCAGCAGCCCCATCGCGGGCACTGAAGCTTTCTTT. It codes for CASSPIAGTEAFF.

The gene calls are TRBV27 and TRBJ2-1; 9 bases align to TRBD2. The junction had 3 bases not matched to a gene; V was cut back by 3 bases and J by 6 bases. CDR3 size: 14 residues. Germline CDR1 reads MNHEY; CDR2 reads SMNVEV (reference sequence). DNA of the CDR3: TGTGCCAGCAGTTTTCTACTAGCGGGCAATGAGCAGTTCTTC. Its protein product is CASSFLLAGNEQFF.

This clone occurred a few times. The J gene is TRBJ2-1, the V gene TRBV14; possible D gene TRBD1, 6 bases. The CDR3 totals 15 residues. Germline V gives CDR1 SGHDN, CDR2 FVKESK. Deletions cut 1 base from V and 7 bases from J, with 14 bases between. CDR3 bases: TGTGCCAGCAGCCAAGGGCAGGGGTCTTGGAATGAGCAGTTCTTC. Amino acid sequence: CASSQGQGSWNEQFF.

This clone was counted once. The genes are TRBV28 and TRBJ2-5, with D tentatively TRBD2 (6 bases). Germline-derived CDR1 and CDR2 are MDHEN and SYDVKM. The V gene lost 6 bases and the J gene lost 6 bases, with 17 bases spanning the gap. The CDR3 length is 14 residues. The CDR3: CASRGAGRGKTQYF. CDR3 nucleotides: TGTGCCAGCAGGGGCGCGGGGCGCGGAAAGACCCAGTACTTC.

The J gene is TRBJ2-7, the V gene TRBV11-2; 8 positions agree with TRBD1. The CDR3 is 14 amino acids. J was trimmed by 2 bases and V by 3 bases; bases with no gene match: 3. Germline V gives CDR1 SGHAT, CDR2 FQNNGV. CDR3 protein: CASSLHRGAYEQYF. For the CDR3, the DNA is TGTGCCAGCAGCTTGCACAGGGGGGCCTACGAGCAGTACTTC.

This clone was detected only a few times. The chain joins TRBV5-6 to TRBJ1-3; TRBD1 matches at 9 bases. CDR1 is SGHDT and CDR2 is YYEEEE in the germline V gene. V lost 1 base, J lost 7 bases, and 15 bases stayed unmatched. The CDR3 has 18 amino acids. The chain's CDR3 is CASSLTAGTGSFGNTIYF. CDR3 in DNA: TGTGCCAGCAGCTTGACGGCCGGGACAGGGTCTTTCGGGAACACCATATATTTT. Full variable domain (missing parts from reference TRBV5-6 and TRBJ1-3): DAGVTQSPTHLIKTRGQQVTLRCSPKSGHDTVSWYQQALGQGPQFIFQYYEEEERQRGNFPDRFSGHQFPNYSSELNVNALLLGDSALYLCASSLTAGTGSFGNTIYFGEGSWLTVV.

This chain uses TRBV28 with TRBJ1-2, with D perhaps TRBD1 (5 bases). The CDR3 is 13 residues long. V lost 4 bases to trimming and J lost 8 bases, with 14 bases between them. Per the germline V gene, CDR1 is MDHEN and CDR2 is SYDVKM. Here the CDR3 reads CASSSSGRVGYTF. CDR3 nucleotides: TGTGCCAGCAGTTCATCAGGGAGGGTGGGCTACACCTTC.

This CDR3 reads CASSHGQGSEQYF. CDR3 DNA: TGTGCCAGCAGCCACGGACAGGGAAGCGAGCAGTACTTC. This chain joins TRBV3-1 (or the pseudogene TRBV3-2) and TRBJ2-7; 8 bases are a match to TRBD1. The CDR3 has 13 amino acids. The trim removed 3 bases at V and 6 bases at J, leaving 4 bases unmatched. CDR1 and CDR2 (germline): LGHDT, YNNKEL (reference sequence).

The chain uses TRBV28 and TRBJ1-2; no definite D call. The length of the CDR3 is 13 residues. Germline-derived CDR1 and CDR2 are MDHEN and SYDVKM. The germline V and J ends were trimmed by 2 bases and 4 bases, with 8 bases remaining between them. The CDR3 DNA reads TGTGCCAGCAGTTTAATTCTACCCTATGGCTACACCTTC. Protein product: CASSLILPYGYTF.

Written as DNA, the CDR3 is TGTGCCAGCAGCAAAGGAGGGACAGGGAGCGACGAGCAGTACTTC. Amino acid sequence: CASSKGGTGSDEQYF. The chain joins TRBV7-2 to TRBJ2-7, with 9 nucleotides matching TRBD1. This CDR3 comprises 15 residues. The V segment lost 5 bases and the J segment 5 bases; nucleotides outside the gene matches: 10. From germline, CDR1 is SGHTA and CDR2 FQGNSA.

Here the CDR3 DNA reads TGTGCCAGCCAGCGGGACTCCATGCAGTTCTTC. Amino acids: CASQRDSMQFF. The rearrangement uses TRBV2 and TRBJ2-1; 7 nucleotides agree with TRBD2. The CDR3 runs 11 residues. The ends lost 8 bases at V and 12 bases at J; junction bases unmatched: 7. Germline CDR1 SNHLY, CDR2 FYNNEI.

J is TRBJ1-5 and V is TRBV30, with D possibly TRBD1 on 6 matching bases. Germline V gives CDR1 GTSNPN, CDR2 SVGIG (reference sequence). The CDR3 runs 13 residues. Deletions cut 7 bases from V and 0 bases from J, with 10 bases between. In DNA, the CDR3 is TGTGCCTCGCAGGGGAGTAGCAATCAGCCCCAGCATTTT. Translation: CASQGSSNQPQHF.

The chain combines TRBV28 with TRBJ2-7; D might be TRBD2 (6 bases). V lost 4 bases and J lost 2, with 15 bases in between. The CDR3 covers 15 residues. Per the germline V gene, CDR1 is MDHEN and CDR2 is SYDVKM. This CDR3 reads CASSSPADYAYEQYF. The CDR3 DNA reads as TGTGCCAGCAGTTCCCCCGCGGACTATGCCTACGAGCAGTACTTC.

V gene TRBV5-5 combines with J gene TRBJ1-1; D possibly corresponds to TRBD1 (6 bases). This CDR3 contains 14 residues. Trimming stripped 4 bases from V and 5 bases from J, with 15 bases between. Germline-derived CDR1 and CDR2 are SGHKS and YYEKEE (reference sequence). In DNA form, the CDR3 reads TGTGCCAGCAGCCGGGGCATAGGACAGACTGAAGCTTTCTTT. Residues: CASSRGIGQTEAFF.

This rearrangement joins TRBV28 to TRBJ1-1; tentative D call: TRBD1 (5 bases). The CDR3 covers 16 residues. With 6 bases removed from V and 4 bases from J, the gap between germline ends came to 21 bases. Germline lookup yields CDR1 MDHEN and CDR2 SYDVKM. As DNA, the CDR3 is TGTGCCAGCAGCTCTTCGGGTACAGGAAGGGCCACTGAAGCTTTCTTT. Its translation is CASSSSGTGRATEAFF. The full variable domain, its missing parts supplied by reference TRBV28 and TRBJ1-1, is DVKVTQSSRYLVKRTGEKVFLECVQDMDHENMFWYRQDPGLGLRLIYFSYDVKMKEKGDIPEGYSVSREKKERFSLILESASTNQTSMYLCASSSSGTGRATEAFFGQGTRLTVV.

V and J are TRBV18 and TRBJ1-3; D uncertain. Germline V CDR1 and CDR2: KGHSH, LQKENI. Trimming took off 2 bases at V and 0 bases at J, with 8 bases between the two ends. The CDR3 is 15 amino acids. CDR3 loop: CASSPIPLSGNTIYF. The CDR3 nucleotides read TGTGCCAGCTCACCAATTCCCCTCTCTGGAAACACCATATATTTT.